Presented here are 15 T cell receptor beta chains from one specimen sequenced in a study of T cell responses to AZD1222 COVID-19 vaccine. The table came from immunoSEQ multiplex PCR; TCRdb's copy has only in-frame clones and leaves some out. The table has about 110,000 clones, around 90% seen once; the top ten hold under 8.5%. Sequencing was performed on peripheral blood, taken 28 days after the second AZD1222 dose. The receptors originated from an adult who received the AZD1222 COVID-19 vaccine.

This chain uses TRBV12-5 with TRBJ1-1; D gene ambiguous. The CDR3 length is 12 residues. V was clipped by 2 bases and J by 4 bases, with 5 bases between them. Germline lookup yields CDR1 LGHNT and CDR2 FRNRAP. For the CDR3, the DNA is TGTGCTAGTGGTTTGTCCCCCACTGAAGCTTTCTTT. Its protein product is CASGLSPTEAFF.

The genes are TRBV5-6 and TRBJ1-6; TRBD1 matches 7 bases. The CDR3 spans 16 residues. Germline assignment: CDR1 SGHDT and CDR2 YYEEEE. Germline trimming cut 0 bases from V and 4 bases from J; bases unmatched to any gene: 4. The CDR3 DNA sequence: TGTGCCAGCAGCTTGGTTCGGGACAGTTATAATTCACCCCTCCACTTT. Translated, it gives CASSLVRDSYNSPLHF. Variable domain in full (rest from reference TRBV5-6 and TRBJ1-6): DAGVTQSPTHLIKTRGQQVTLRCSPKSGHDTVSWYQQALGQGPQFIFQYYEEEERQRGNFPDRFSGHQFPNYSSELNVNALLLGDSALYLCASSLVRDSYNSPLHFGNGTRLTVT.

DNA for the CDR3: TGTGCCACCAGCAGTTCTCTCGCGTTCGGCTATGGCTACACCTTC. It encodes CATSSSLAFGYGYTF. The chain employs TRBV15 and TRBJ1-2; D remains ambiguous. This CDR3 is built from 15 residues. CDR1 LNHNV and CDR2 YYDKDF come from the germline V gene (reference sequence). Trimming stripped 3 bases from V and 4 bases from J, with 15 bases between.

The chain links TRBV30 to TRBJ1-2, with no clear D. The V and J ends lost 2 bases and 7 bases respectively, with 11 bases between them. The CDR3 consists of 12 residues. Germline CDR1 is GTSNPN and CDR2 is SVGIG (reference sequence). This CDR3 is CAWSPGGGGYTF. The CDR3 nucleotides are TGTGCCTGGAGTCCGGGCGGCGGTGGCTACACCTTC.

The chain is built from TRBV6-5 and TRBJ2-1; TRBD2 aligns across 7 bases. V trimming: 11 bases; J trimming: 2 bases; junction bases outside the gene matches: 12. Germline-derived CDR1 and CDR2 are MNHEY and SVGAGI. The CDR3 is 15 amino acids. The DNA of the CDR3 is TGTGCCTCCACAGCGGGCGGGGGTCCCTACAATGAGCAGTTCTTC. Its protein is CASTAGGGPYNEQFF.

The rearrangement uses TRBV9 and TRBJ2-7; 7 bases are a match to TRBD2. The CDR3 is made up of 15 amino acids. J lost 0 bases, V lost 2 bases, and 5 bases had no gene match. The germline V gene has CDR1 SGDLS and CDR2 YYNGEE. For the CDR3, the DNA is TGTGCCAGCAGCGTGAATTGGGGGGGCTCCTACGAGCAGTACTTC. It is translated as CASSVNWGGSYEQYF.

The chain links TRBV19 to TRBJ2-2, with 9 bases fitting TRBD1. Trimming cost V 7 bases and J 5 bases; bases outside gene matches: 5. This CDR3 is built from 14 residues. Germline CDR1 reads LNHDA; CDR2 reads SQIVND (reference sequence). CDR3 nucleotides: TGTGCCAGTAACCTAGGACAGGGGACCGGGGAGCTGTTTTTT. It translates to CASNLGQGTGELFF.

The V gene is TRBV7-6, the J gene TRBJ1-1; D is unclear. The length of the CDR3 is 15 residues. Trimming removed 1 base from V and 2 bases from J, with 11 bases in between. Germline V gene lookup returns CDR1 SGHVS and CDR2 FNYEAQ. The CDR3 nucleotides read TGTGCCAGCAGCTTAGATTCCGGCGGCAACACTGAAGCTTTCTTT. This encodes CASSLDSGGNTEAFF.

The chain links TRBV18 to TRBJ2-7; no clear D. V dropped 3 bases and J dropped 3 bases, with 6 bases sitting between them. This CDR3 contains 12 residues. CDR1 KGHSH and CDR2 LQKENI come from the germline V gene. CDR3 in DNA: TGTGCCAGCTCACCTTTTGACTACGAGCAGTACTTC. Protein: CASSPFDYEQYF. Drawing the rest from reference TRBV18 and TRBJ2-7, the complete variable domain is NAGVMQNPRHLVRRRGQEARLRCSPMKGHSHVYWYRQLPEEGLKFMVYLQKENIIDESGMPKERFSAEFPKEGPSILRIQQVVRGDSAAYFCASSPFDYEQYFGPGTRLTVT.

The rearrangement links TRBV6-6 to TRBJ2-7; weak D call: TRBD1 (6 bases). The ends were cut back, 0 bases at V and 7 bases at J, with 16 bases in the middle. CDR3 length: 15 amino acids. Germline V lookup: CDR1 MNHNY, CDR2 SVGAGI (reference sequence). Written as DNA, the CDR3 is TGTGCCAGCAGTTACTCCTCACAGGGCACTGGGGAGCAGTACTTC. Translated, it gives CASSYSSQGTGEQYF.

The chain joins TRBV7-2 to TRBJ2-7; D might be TRBD2 (6 bases). The CDR3 has 13 amino acids. The germline CDR1 and CDR2 sequences are SGHTA and FQGNSA. The germline V and J ends were trimmed by 6 bases and 2 bases, with 11 bases remaining between them. CDR3 nucleotide sequence: TGTGCCAGCAGGGGGGGTTCAGCCTACGAGCAGTACTTC. Amino acid sequence: CASRGGSAYEQYF.

The chain employs TRBV27 and TRBJ1-2; D perhaps matches TRBD1 (5 bases). CDR1 is MNHEY, CDR2 SMNVEV, per germline (reference sequence). The CDR3 spans 13 residues. V lost 8 bases, J lost 7 bases, and 17 bases lay in between. CDR3 protein: CASRRRGDRGYTF. CDR3 nucleotide sequence: TGTGCCAGCCGTCGGCGGGGGGATCGTGGCTACACCTTC.

J is TRBJ1-6 and V is TRBV15, with D maybe TRBD1 (5 bases). The germline gives CDR1 LNHNV, CDR2 YYDKDF (reference sequence). V lost 0 bases, J lost 10 bases, and 28 bases lay in between. The CDR3 sequence is 20 residues long. The CDR3 DNA sequence: TGTGCCACCAGCAGAGATCAAGACGGGAGCAGGGTAGGATCGGGATCACCCCTCCACTTT. Amino acids: CATSRDQDGSRVGSGSPLHF.

V gene TRBV5-4 combines with J gene TRBJ1-3; tentatively, D is TRBD1 (5 bases). The germline V gene has CDR1 SGHNT and CDR2 YYREEE (reference sequence). V was cut by 5 bases and J by 0 bases, with 9 bases left in between. This CDR3 has 14 amino acids. CDR3 sequence: CASSSGASGNTIYF. The CDR3, as DNA: TGTGCCAGCAGTTCCGGGGCCTCTGGAAACACCATATATTTT.

The V gene is TRBV4-3, the J gene TRBJ1-4, with D possibly TRBD1 on 5 matching bases. The CDR3 runs to 18 residues. Germline V CDR1 and CDR2: LGHNA, YSLEER. Trimming removed 0 bases at V and 0 bases at J, with 14 bases between. The CDR3 nucleotides are TGCGCCAGCAGCCAAGAGGCGGGGGGGTATGCAACTAATGAAAAACTGTTTTTT. Amino acid sequence: CASSQEAGGYATNEKLFF.